Shown below are 6 T cell receptor beta chains from a single sample sequenced in a study of cytomegalovirus exposure and HLA in healthy donors. The PCR used 60 Vbeta and 13 Jbeta primers. Using immunoSEQ multiplex PCR, the repertoire was profiled, and TCRdb retains in-frame clones only, with some absent. This table has over 130,000 clones, roughly 80% appearing once. What was sequenced was PBMCs. Receptors originate from a human donor in good health.

This clone was counted a few times. J is TRBJ2-1 and V is TRBV2; weak D call: TRBD2 (5 bases). From germline, CDR1 is SNHLY and CDR2 FYNNEI. The CDR3 length is 18 residues. V was trimmed by 4 bases and J by 1 base, leaving 20 bases between them. DNA for the CDR3: TGTGCCAGCAGTGCACGGGTGCTTAGGACTTCGTCCTACAATGAGCAGTTCTTC. Encoded protein: CASSARVLRTSSYNEQFF.

This rearrangement joins TRBV9 to TRBJ2-1, with 7 positions matching TRBD2. The germline CDR1 and CDR2 sequences are SGDLS and YYNGEE. J was trimmed by 4 bases and V by 4 bases; bases with no gene match: 8. This CDR3 comprises 15 residues. The DNA of the CDR3 is TGTGCCAGCAGCTCTGGCGGGAGTTTTTACAATGAGCAGTTCTTC. It encodes CASSSGGSFYNEQFF. Full variable domain (outside the CDR3, taken from reference TRBV9 and TRBJ2-1): DSGVTQTPKHLITATGQRVTLRCSPRSGDLSVYWYQQSLDQGLQFLIQYYNGEERAKGNILERFSAQQFPDLHSELNLSSLELGDSALYFCASSSGGSFYNEQFFGPGTRLTVL.

This chain joins TRBV7-6 and TRBJ2-6; 10 bases match TRBD1. The CDR3 spans 18 residues. V dropped 4 bases and J dropped 0; count of bases not matched to a gene: 6. CDR1 is SGHVS and CDR2 is FNYEAQ in the germline V gene. CDR3 in amino acids: CASSSLTGGASGANVLTF. In nucleotides, the CDR3 is TGTGCCAGCAGCTCTCTGACAGGGGGCGCCTCTGGGGCCAACGTCCTGACTTTC. Together with reference TRBV7-6 and TRBJ2-6, the CDR3 gives the full variable domain: GAGVSQSPRYKVTKRGQDVALRCDPISGHVSLYWYRQALGQGPEFLTYFNYEAQQDKSGLPNDRFSAERPEGSISTLTIQRTEQRDSAMYRCASSSLTGGASGANVLTFGAGSRLTVL.

The V call is TRBV6-5, the J call TRBJ1-3; D gene uncertain. The germline V gene has CDR1 MNHEY and CDR2 SVGAGI. V lost 6 bases, J lost 2 bases, and 11 bases lay in between. The CDR3 covers 14 residues. CDR3 in amino acids: CASSKRLAGNTIYF. The CDR3 nucleotides are TGTGCCAGCAGCAAGCGACTTGCTGGAAACACCATATATTTT.

The chain couples TRBV7-8 to TRBJ2-1; D possibly corresponds to TRBD2 (5 bases). Trimming removed 0 bases at V and 8 bases at J, with 8 bases between. From germline, CDR1 is SGHVS and CDR2 FQNEAQ. The CDR3 loop spans 13 amino acids. In DNA form, the CDR3 reads TGTGCCAGCAGCTTAGCCCTAGCATATGAGCAGTTCTTC. Translated, it gives CASSLALAYEQFF.

The rearrangement joins TRBV5-4 to TRBJ2-1, with D possibly TRBD2 on 6 matching bases. The CDR3 is made up of 12 amino acids. Trimming cost V 3 bases and J 14 bases, with 15 bases left between them. From germline, CDR1 is SGHNT and CDR2 YYREEE (reference sequence). In DNA form, the CDR3 reads TGTGCCAGCAGCTGGGGGGAAGACGGGGAGTTCTTC. This encodes CASSWGEDGEFF.